The 24 T cell receptor beta chains given below trace back to one sample, sequenced in a study of shared clonotypes between healthy human individuals. Method: immunoSEQ multiplex PCR; TCRdb's copy keeps in-frame clones and lacks some. The sample yields some 2.1 million clones, 93% seen once. The naive CD8 subset, CD45RO-negative cells positively selected for CCR7, excluded terminally differentiated effector memory CD45RA+ cells. What was sequenced was naive CD8+ T cells from PBMCs. The receptors originated from a man aged 18-30 years in good health. Some clones in this sample may be carry-over from other donors' samples.

J is TRBJ2-2 and V is TRBV6-5, with 7 nucleotides matching TRBD1. J lost 3 bases, V lost 0 bases, and 4 bases had no gene match. This CDR3 spans 16 amino acids. Germline CDR1 MNHEY, CDR2 SVGAGI. CDR3 DNA sequence: TGTGCCAGCAGTTACTCCCCGGGACAGTACACCGGGGAGCTGTTTTTT. Translation: CASSYSPGQYTGELFF.

In regard to this clone: Within the sample, other DNA sequences also encode this same CDR3. J is TRBJ2-1 and V is TRBV14, with a possible D match to TRBD1 (5 bases). This CDR3 comprises 15 residues. The V gene's germline CDR1 is SGHDN and CDR2 FVKESK. Between the trimmed V and J ends, which lost 1 base and 4 bases, there was a span of 11 bases. This CDR3 reads CASSQVGAGYNEQFF. The CDR3 coding sequence is TGTGCCAGCAGCCAAGTTGGGGCCGGATACAATGAGCAGTTCTTC.

CDR3 DNA: TGTGCCAGCAGCCCCCAGGGAATGAACACTGAAGCTTTCTTT. Translated: CASSPQGMNTEAFF. The chain combines TRBV7-9 with TRBJ1-1; D possibly corresponds to TRBD1 (5 bases). This CDR3 has 14 amino acids. Germline V CDR1 and CDR2: SEHNR, FQNEAQ (reference sequence). The V end was cut by 5 bases, the J end by 0 bases, with 10 bases between.

J is TRBJ2-1 and V is TRBV6-5, with TRBD2 as a possible D gene (5 bases). This CDR3 comprises 15 residues. Germline lookup yields CDR1 MNHEY and CDR2 SVGAGI. Trimming took off 7 bases at V and 0 bases at J, with 13 bases between the two ends. The CDR3 region is CASTPTGSSYNEQFF. The CDR3 nucleotides are TGTGCCAGCACCCCCACGGGGTCCTCCTACAATGAGCAGTTCTTC.

V is TRBV7-7 and J is TRBJ2-2; 7 bases line up with TRBD1. This CDR3 comprises 16 residues. Trimming at V came to 4 bases and at J to 6 bases, leaving 11 bases not matched to a gene. CDR1 is SSHAT and CDR2 is FNYEAQ in the germline V gene (reference sequence). CDR3 in DNA: TGTGCCAGCAGCTCACTGACAGGGCTCGCAGCCGGGGAGCTGTTTTTT. As protein: CASSSLTGLAAGELFF.

The chain combines TRBV27 with TRBJ2-6; 9 nucleotides align to TRBD1. Germline V lookup: CDR1 MNHEY, CDR2 SMNVEV (reference sequence). V shed 5 bases, J shed 4 bases, and the junction held 12 bases outside the gene matches. This CDR3 contains 18 residues. The CDR3 sequence: CASSHKTGGKAGANVLTF. The CDR3 coding sequence is TGTGCCAGCAGTCATAAGACAGGGGGTAAGGCCGGGGCCAACGTCCTGACTTTC. The variable domain in full, completed from reference TRBV27 and TRBJ2-6, reads EAQVTQNPRYLITVTGKKLTVTCSQNMNHEYMSWYRQDPGLGLRQIYYSMNVEVTDKGDVPEGYKVSRKEKRNFPLILESPSPNQTSLYFCASSHKTGGKAGANVLTFGAGSRLTVL.

This CDR3 is CASSQGYRVIEQFF. The CDR3 coding sequence is TGTGCCAGCAGCCAAGGTTACAGGGTGATTGAGCAGTTCTTC. This chain uses TRBV14 with TRBJ2-1; a weak D match, TRBD1 (6 bases). V lost 1 base, J lost 9 bases, and 13 bases lay in between. CDR1 and CDR2 (germline): SGHDN, FVKESK. The CDR3 is 14 amino acids.

The chain combines TRBV9 with TRBJ2-3; 10 nucleotides agree with TRBD2. Germline V gene data show CDR1 as SGDLS and CDR2 as YYNGEE. After removal of 3 bases from V and 4 bases from J, the junction contained 5 bases not matched to a gene. This CDR3 region has 15 residues. The CDR3 DNA is TGTGCCAGCAGCGGGTTTGGGACTAGCGCAGATACGCAGTATTTT. It is translated as CASSGFGTSADTQYF.

V usage is TRBV9 and J usage is TRBJ2-3, with 8 bases lining up with TRBD1. This CDR3 region has 17 residues. Germline CDR1 and CDR2: SGDLS and YYNGEE. V lost 4 bases, J lost 0 bases, and 10 bases stayed unmatched. The CDR3 loop is CASSSHDRGPSTDTQYF. DNA of the CDR3: TGTGCCAGCAGCTCCCACGACAGGGGCCCCAGCACAGATACGCAGTATTTT.

The V and J genes are TRBV11-1 and TRBJ2-5; unclear D gene. CDR1 SGHAT and CDR2 FQDESV come from the germline V gene (reference sequence). Trimming took 1 base from V and 5 from J, leaving 11 bases between them. The CDR3 loop spans 14 amino acids. CDR3 DNA sequence: TGTGCCAGCAGCTTAGTATCTGGCCGGGAGACCCAGTACTTC. Its protein product is CASSLVSGRETQYF.

This chain links TRBV4-2 with TRBJ1-2, with D uncertain. V was cut by 0 bases and J by 7 bases, with 21 bases left in between. Germline CDR1 LGHNA, CDR2 YNFKEQ. The CDR3 covers 17 residues. CDR3 sequence reads: CASSQEINIGLQIGYTF. The CDR3 coding sequence is TGTGCCAGCAGCCAAGAAATTAACATAGGACTACAAATTGGCTACACCTTC.

CDR3 protein: CASSAGQGALTYEQYF. CDR3 coding DNA: TGTGCCAGCAGTGCGGGACAGGGGGCCCTAACCTACGAGCAGTACTTC. The gene calls are TRBV2 and TRBJ2-7; 12 bases fit TRBD1. V dropped 4 bases and J dropped 2; count of bases not matched to a gene: 6. This CDR3 comprises 16 residues. Germline lookup yields CDR1 SNHLY and CDR2 FYNNEI. The full variable domain, rest sourced from reference TRBV2 and TRBJ2-7, is EPEVTQTPSHQVTQMGQEVILRCVPISNHLYFYWYRQILGQKVEFLVSFYNNEISEKSEIFDDQFSVERPDGSNFTLKIRSTKLEDSAMYFCASSAGQGALTYEQYFGPGTRLTVT.

This chain uses TRBV7-9 with TRBJ2-3; 9 nucleotides align to TRBD2. V gave up 7 bases and J gave up 0 bases; unmatched junction bases: 17. Germline lookup yields CDR1 SEHNR and CDR2 FQNEAQ (reference sequence). This CDR3 contains 19 residues. CDR3 in amino acids: CASTNPRLAGSPSTDTQYF. In DNA, the CDR3 is TGTGCCAGCACTAACCCCCGGCTAGCGGGAAGCCCTAGCACAGATACGCAGTATTTT. Full variable domain (remainder filled in from reference TRBV7-9 and TRBJ2-3): DTGVSQNPRHKITKRGQNVTFRCDPISEHNRLYWYRQTLGQGPEFLTYFQNEAQLEKSRLLSDRFSAERPKGSFSTLEIQRTEQGDSAMYLCASTNPRLAGSPSTDTQYFGPGTRLTVL.

The genes are TRBV5-1 and TRBJ1-3; D is undetermined. The ends were cut back, 6 bases at V and 3 bases at J, with 4 bases in the middle. Germline V gene sequence: CDR1 SGHRS, CDR2 YFSETQ. This CDR3 region has 11 residues. The CDR3 region is CASKYGNTIYF. The CDR3 coding sequence is TGCGCCAGCAAATATGGAAACACCATATATTTT.

This chain connects TRBV9 to TRBJ1-4; D gene ambiguous. Trimming stripped 0 bases from V and 0 bases from J, with 15 bases between. Germline V gives CDR1 SGDLS, CDR2 YYNGEE. This CDR3 spans 18 amino acids. CDR3 residues: CASSVEGSLFSTNEKLFF. The CDR3 DNA follows: TGTGCCAGCAGCGTAGAGGGCAGCCTTTTTTCAACTAATGAAAAACTGTTTTTT.

The chain has TRBV9 and TRBJ2-7; D is uncertain. Germline CDR1 and CDR2: SGDLS and YYNGEE. Deletions cut 4 bases from V and 0 bases from J, with 8 bases between. The CDR3 contains 13 residues. The DNA for the CDR3 is TGTGCCAGCAGCCCAACTCTCTCCTACGAGCAGTACTTC. It codes for CASSPTLSYEQYF.

This rearrangement joins TRBV10-3 to TRBJ2-1; 11 bases align to TRBD2. This CDR3 contains 15 residues. From germline, CDR1 is ENHRY and CDR2 SYGVKD. The J segment lost 7 bases and the V segment lost 6 bases, leaving 8 bases of the junction unmatched. The CDR3 DNA reads TGTGCCATCAGGAAACTAGCGGGAGATCCGAATGAGCAGTTCTTC. It is translated as CAIRKLAGDPNEQFF.

CDR3 DNA: TGTGCCAGCAAAATGCGACAGGGGGCGGCATCCAACAAAGCTTTCTTT. Protein product: CASKMRQGAASNKAFF. The rearrangement links TRBV27 to TRBJ1-1; 10 bases agree with TRBD1. V trimming: 7 bases; J trimming: 9 bases; junction bases outside the gene matches: 17. The CDR3 contains 16 residues. CDR1 is MNHEY, CDR2 SMNVEV, per germline (reference sequence).

This rearrangement joins TRBV5-4 to TRBJ2-2; D possibly matches TRBD1 or TRBD2 (5 bases each). Germline loops: CDR1 SGHNT, CDR2 YYREEE (reference sequence). This CDR3 comprises 17 residues. V shed 2 bases and J shed 3 bases, with 17 bases lying between them. CDR3 DNA: TGTGCCAGCAGCTTCTCTAGCCGGGGCCCCTACACCGGGGAGCTGTTTTTT. Translating it yields CASSFSSRGPYTGELFF.

The chain recombines TRBV9 with TRBJ2-5, with TRBD2 as a possible D gene (5 bases). Germline V CDR1 and CDR2: SGDLS, YYNGEE. The CDR3 length is 14 residues. Trimming left V 4 bases short and J 3 bases short, with 13 bases between. The CDR3 loop is CASSPGLAEETQYF. CDR3 nucleotide sequence: TGTGCCAGCAGCCCCGGGCTAGCCGAAGAGACCCAGTACTTC.

The chain employs TRBV19 and TRBJ2-7; no reliable D call. The germline V and J ends were trimmed by 3 bases and 12 bases, with 15 bases remaining between them. CDR1 is LNHDA, CDR2 SQIVND, per germline (reference sequence). The CDR3 is 12 amino acids. CDR3 sequence: CASSMGLGEPYF. The CDR3 coding sequence is TGTGCCAGTAGTATGGGTTTGGGCGAACCGTACTTC.

The V and J genes are TRBV10-1 and TRBJ2-7; either TRBD1 or TRBD2 may fit D (5 bases each). CDR1 WNHNN and CDR2 SYGVQD come from the germline V gene (reference sequence). Trimming pared 4 bases from V and 7 bases from J, leaving 14 bases between. The CDR3 extends over 13 amino acids. The CDR3 DNA is TGCGCCAGCAGTGCAGGGACCCCCATGGAGCAGTACTTC. It is translated as CASSAGTPMEQYF.

The chain joins TRBV6-5 to TRBJ2-7; D may be TRBD1 (6 bases). Trimming cost V 5 bases and J 0 bases, with 11 bases left between them. The CDR3 is 14 amino acids. Germline CDR1 is MNHEY and CDR2 is SVGAGI. The CDR3 region has the DNA TGTGCCAGCAGTCGACAGGCGAACTCCTACGAGCAGTACTTC. It translates to CASSRQANSYEQYF.

The chain uses TRBV6-1 and TRBJ1-5, with D uncertain. Germline loops: CDR1 MNHNS, CDR2 SASEGT. V was clipped by 0 bases and J by 4 bases, with 10 bases between them. CDR3 size: 15 residues. The CDR3 reads CASSEARFGNQPQHF. The CDR3 DNA reads as TGTGCCAGCAGTGAAGCGAGGTTTGGAAATCAGCCCCAGCATTTT.